A selection of T cell receptor beta chains follows, all from one sample in a study of T cell responses to AZD1222 COVID-19 vaccine. Only in-frame clones appear in the TCRdb table, and some are missing; sequencing was by immunoSEQ multiplex PCR. The sample yields about 130,000 clones, about 90% seen once. The sample was peripheral blood, taken on day 0 of AZD1222 vaccination. These receptors came from an adult in good health. Both conserved end residues are part of each CDR3. The D gene is left open where the match is weak. Not every row has a clone size; where given, it reads once, few, many or a size class.

TRBJ2-7,NA,TRBV4-1,TRBD2,TGCGCCAGCAGCCAAGGGTGGGGACTAGCGTCGTACGAGCAGTACTTC,CASSQGWGLASYEQYF
TRBJ2-1,NA,TRBV10-3,NA,TGTGCCATCGGCAATGAGCAGTTCTTC,CAIGNEQFF
TRBJ2-7,NA,TRBV3-1/TRBV3-2,NA,TGTGCCAGCAGCCGCCACGATAACTACGAGCAGTACTTC,CASSRHDNYEQYF
TRBJ1-1,few,TRBV19,TRBD1,TGTGCCAGTAGATCACGGACAGGGCCATTGAACACTGAAGCTTTCTTT,CASRSRTGPLNTEAFF
TRBJ2-7,NA,TRBV4-2,NA,TGTGCCAGCAGCCAAGATTCGGGGGCCGGGGAGCAGTACTTC,CASSQDSGAGEQYF
TRBJ2-7,NA,TRBV28,NA,TGTGCCAGCAGCTACGGCATACTGGCGGACAGCCATGGGAACTACGAGCAGTACTTC,CASSYGILADSHGNYEQYF
TRBJ1-2,NA,TRBV19,NA,TGTGCCAGTCGTCCCGTTGGGGGCGCCGGAGGTAATGGCTACACCTTC,CASRPVGGAGGNGYTF
TRBJ2-7,NA,TRBV29-1,TRBD1,TGCAGCGTAGAACCGGGACAGGGTCACGAGCAGTACTTC,CSVEPGQGHEQYF
TRBJ1-1,NA,TRBV6-6,NA,TGTGCCAGCAGTTACCCTAACCCGGGCACTGAAGCTTTCTTT,CASSYPNPGTEAFF
TRBJ1-3,NA,TRBV28,NA,TGTGCCAGCAGTTTACCGAGCTCTGGAAACACCATATATTTT,CASSLPSSGNTIYF
TRBJ1-1,NA,TRBV11-3,NA,TGTGCCAGCAGCCCGAACGTGGGGACTGAAGCTTTCTTT,CASSPNVGTEAFF
TRBJ2-5,NA,TRBV6-2/TRBV6-3,TRBD2,TGTGCCAGCAGTTACTCTCTAGCGGGAAGGGAGACCCAGTACTTC,CASSYSLAGRETQYF
TRBJ2-3,once,TRBV19,NA,TGTGCCAGTAGGGCTGCCTATTCTAGCACAGATACGCAGTATTTT,CASRAAYSSTDTQYF
TRBJ1-5,NA,TRBV28,NA,TGTGCCAGCAGTTTGTCAGGTCAGGGTCAGCCCCAGCATTTT,CASSLSGQGQPQHF
TRBJ2-7,few,TRBV5-1,NA,TGCGCCAGCAGCCCCCCGGGCCCGGGAGAGCAGTACTTC,CASSPPGPGEQYF
TRBJ2-5,once,TRBV5-1,NA,TGCGCCAGCAGCCCTACAGGGTTAGAGACCCAGTACTTC,CASSPTGLETQYF
TRBJ2-5,NA,TRBV9,NA,TGTGCCAGCAGCGTAGCTGGGGCAGACTACCAAGAGACCCAGTACTTC,CASSVAGADYQETQYF
TRBJ2-5,NA,TRBV30,TRBD2,TGTGCCTGGAGAAGCGGGAATGAGACCCAGTACTTC,CAWRSGNETQYF
TRBJ1-1,NA,TRBV5-1,NA,TGCGCCAGCAGCCCATTAGAGAGGGGGGTCACTGAAGCTTTCTTT,CASSPLERGVTEAFF
TRBJ2-2,NA,TRBV5-1,NA,TGCGCCAGCAGCTTGGAGAGCTTCAACACCGGGGAGCTGTTTTTT,CASSLESFNTGELFF
TRBJ2-7,NA,TRBV14,NA,TGTGCCAGCAGCCAAGATGAGGCACTACCCTACGAGCAGTACTTC,CASSQDEALPYEQYF
TRBJ1-2,NA,TRBV5-1,NA,TGCGCCAGCAGCTTGAGGGGCGAGGAATATGGCTACACCTTC,CASSLRGEEYGYTF
TRBJ2-6,NA,TRBV19,NA,TGTGCCAGTAGGCCCCGGAGACAGGACCTCTCTGGGGCCAACGTCCTGACTTTC,CASRPRRQDLSGANVLTF